The rows below give T cell receptor beta chains drawn from one sample of a study of cytomegalovirus exposure and HLA in healthy donors. TCRdb keeps only in-frame clones here, not all; method: immunoSEQ multiplex PCR. The sample includes more than 100,000 clones, roughly 80% of them seen just once. Sequenced input: PBMCs. These receptors originate from a man aged 40-50 years in good health and CMV-seronegative. Both conserved end residues are part of each CDR3. The D gene is left open where the match is weak. Where a row states a size, it is once, few, many or the class of an expanded clone; other rows omit it.

cdr3_aa	cdr3_nt	cdr3_length	v_call	j_call	clone_size	d_call
CASSYPGGRNGEQYF	TGTGCCAGCAGTTACCCTGGCGGGAGAAACGGCGAGCAGTACTTC	15	TRBV6-6	TRBJ2-7	-	TRBD2
CASSNRQGNYEQYF	TGCGCCAGCAGCAACAGACAGGGAAACTACGAGCAGTACTTC	14	TRBV4-3	TRBJ2-7	-	TRBD1
CASSYVQGNNQPQHF	TGTGCCAGCAGTTATGTACAGGGCAACAATCAGCCCCAGCATTTT	15	TRBV6-6	TRBJ1-5	-	-
CASSQGSGEGQPQHF	TGTGCCAGCAGCCAAGGGTCGGGGGAGGGGCAGCCCCAGCATTTT	15	TRBV4-1	TRBJ1-5	few	-
CAWSSGRAAETQYF	TGTGCCTGGAGCAGCGGGAGGGCCGCAGAGACCCAGTACTTC	14	TRBV30	TRBJ2-5	-	TRBD2
CASSPAGGQSSDTQYF	TGTGCCAGCTCACCGGCCGGCGGACAGAGCTCAGATACGCAGTATTTT	16	TRBV18	TRBJ2-3	-	-
CASDHPGTGERSGTSVYNEQFF	TGTGCTAGTGACCACCCAGGGACAGGGGAGAGGTCCGGGACTAGCGTTTACAATGAGCAGTTCTTC	22	TRBV12-5	TRBJ2-1	-	-
CASSIYGREGTDTQYF	TGTGCCAGTAGTATATACGGCAGGGAGGGGACAGATACGCAGTATTTT	16	TRBV19	TRBJ2-3	-	TRBD2
CASSPPGQGYSGYTF	TGTGCCAGCAGCCCACCGGGACAGGGATACTCCGGCTACACCTTC	15	TRBV7-9	TRBJ1-2	-	TRBD1
CASSHFGTGYNEQFF	TGTGCCAGCAGTCATTTCGGGACAGGCTACAATGAGCAGTTCTTC	15	TRBV28	TRBJ2-1	few	TRBD1